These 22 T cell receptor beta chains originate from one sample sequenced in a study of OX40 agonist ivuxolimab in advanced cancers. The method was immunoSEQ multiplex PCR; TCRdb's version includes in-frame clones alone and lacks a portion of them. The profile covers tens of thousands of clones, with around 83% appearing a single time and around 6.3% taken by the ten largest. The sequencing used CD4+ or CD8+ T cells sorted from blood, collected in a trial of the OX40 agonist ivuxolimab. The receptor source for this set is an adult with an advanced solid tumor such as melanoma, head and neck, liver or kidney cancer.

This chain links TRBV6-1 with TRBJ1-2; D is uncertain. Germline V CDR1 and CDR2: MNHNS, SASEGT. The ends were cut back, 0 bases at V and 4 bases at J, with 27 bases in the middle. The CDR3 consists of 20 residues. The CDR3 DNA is TGTGCCAGCAGTGAAGCGGTTAGGGCTTTACCTAAGGGAGCCAGCTATGGCTACACCTTC. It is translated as CASSEAVRALPKGASYGYTF.

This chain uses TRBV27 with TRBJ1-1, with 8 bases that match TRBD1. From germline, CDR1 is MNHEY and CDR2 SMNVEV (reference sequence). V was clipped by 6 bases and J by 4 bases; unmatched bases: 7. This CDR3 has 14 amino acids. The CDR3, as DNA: TGTGCCAGCAGCTTTGACAGGGGAGGCACTGAAGCTTTCTTT. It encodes CASSFDRGGTEAFF.

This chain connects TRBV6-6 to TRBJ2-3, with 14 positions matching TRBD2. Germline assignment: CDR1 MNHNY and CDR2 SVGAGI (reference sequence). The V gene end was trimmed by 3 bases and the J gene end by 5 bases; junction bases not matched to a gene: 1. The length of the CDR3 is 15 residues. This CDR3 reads CASSYGTSGGDTQYF. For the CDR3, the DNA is TGTGCCAGCAGTTATGGGACTAGCGGGGGAGATACGCAGTATTTT.

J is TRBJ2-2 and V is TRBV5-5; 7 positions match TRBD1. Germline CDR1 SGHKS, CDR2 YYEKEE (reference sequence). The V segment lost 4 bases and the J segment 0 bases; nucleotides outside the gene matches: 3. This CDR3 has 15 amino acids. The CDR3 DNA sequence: TGTGCCAGCAGCCGGCAGGGGGCGAACACCGGGGAGCTGTTTTTT. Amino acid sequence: CASSRQGANTGELFF.

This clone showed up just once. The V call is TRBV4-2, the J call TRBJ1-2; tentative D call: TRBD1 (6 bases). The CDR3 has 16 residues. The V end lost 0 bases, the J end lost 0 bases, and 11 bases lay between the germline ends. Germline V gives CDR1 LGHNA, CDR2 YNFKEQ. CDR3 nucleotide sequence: TGTGCCAGCAGCCAAGATAGGGGGGGGCCTAACTATGGCTACACCTTC. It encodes CASSQDRGGPNYGYTF.

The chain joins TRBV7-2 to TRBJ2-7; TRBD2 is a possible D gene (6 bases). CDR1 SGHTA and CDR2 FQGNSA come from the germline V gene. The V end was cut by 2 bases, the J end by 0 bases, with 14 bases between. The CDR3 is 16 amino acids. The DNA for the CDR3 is TGTGCCAGCAGCTTAACAGCTGGCGGGAACTCCTACGAGCAGTACTTC. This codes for CASSLTAGGNSYEQYF.

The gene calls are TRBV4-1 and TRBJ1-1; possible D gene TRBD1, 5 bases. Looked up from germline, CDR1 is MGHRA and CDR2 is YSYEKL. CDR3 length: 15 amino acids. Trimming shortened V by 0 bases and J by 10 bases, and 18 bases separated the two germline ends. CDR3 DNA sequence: TGCGCCAGCAGCCAAGATCGGGCCGGGGGTGGACGAGCTTTCTTT. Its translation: CASSQDRAGGGRAFF.

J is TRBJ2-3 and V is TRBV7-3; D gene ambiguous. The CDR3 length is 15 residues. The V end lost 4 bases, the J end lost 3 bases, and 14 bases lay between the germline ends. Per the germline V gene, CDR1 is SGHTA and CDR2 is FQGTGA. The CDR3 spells CASSSSNLGTDTQYF. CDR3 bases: TGTGCCAGCAGCTCCTCAAATTTGGGAACAGATACGCAGTATTTT.

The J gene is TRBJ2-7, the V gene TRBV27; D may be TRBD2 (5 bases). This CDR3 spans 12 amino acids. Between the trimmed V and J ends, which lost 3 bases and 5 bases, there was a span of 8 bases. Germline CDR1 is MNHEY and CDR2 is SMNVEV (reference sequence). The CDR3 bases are TGTGCCAGCAGTTTGACGGGGAACGAGCAGTACTTC. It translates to CASSLTGNEQYF.

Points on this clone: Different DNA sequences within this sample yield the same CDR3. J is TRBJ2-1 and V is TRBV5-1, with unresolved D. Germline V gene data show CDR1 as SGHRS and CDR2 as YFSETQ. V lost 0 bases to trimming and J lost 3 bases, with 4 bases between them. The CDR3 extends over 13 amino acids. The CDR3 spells CASSLGGYNEQFF. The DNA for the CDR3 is TGCGCCAGCAGCTTGGGGGGCTACAATGAGCAGTTCTTC.

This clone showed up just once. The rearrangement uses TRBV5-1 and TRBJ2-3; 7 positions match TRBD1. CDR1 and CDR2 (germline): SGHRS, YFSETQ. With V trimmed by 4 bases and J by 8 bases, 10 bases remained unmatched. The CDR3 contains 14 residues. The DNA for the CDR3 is TGCGCCAGCAGCCCCGGACAGGCGGGCATTACGCAGTATTTT. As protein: CASSPGQAGITQYF.

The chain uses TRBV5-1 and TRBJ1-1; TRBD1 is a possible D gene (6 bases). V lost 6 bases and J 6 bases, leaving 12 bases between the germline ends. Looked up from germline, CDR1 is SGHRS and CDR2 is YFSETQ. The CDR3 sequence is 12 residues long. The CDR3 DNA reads TGCGCCAGCAAGCGGGGGGCAGCTGAAGCTTTCTTT. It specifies CASKRGAAEAFF.

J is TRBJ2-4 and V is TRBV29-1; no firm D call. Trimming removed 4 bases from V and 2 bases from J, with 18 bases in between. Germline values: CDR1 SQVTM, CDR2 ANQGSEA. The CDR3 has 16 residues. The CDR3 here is CSVVESFGRSKNIQYF. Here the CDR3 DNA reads TGCAGCGTTGTAGAATCTTTTGGCAGGTCCAAAAACATTCAGTACTTC. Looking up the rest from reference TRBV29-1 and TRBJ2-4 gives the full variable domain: SAVISQKPSRDICQRGTSLTIQCQVDSQVTMMFWYRQQPGQSLTLIATANQGSEATYESGFVIDKFPISRPNLTFSTLTVSNMSPEDSSIYLCSVVESFGRSKNIQYFGAGTRLSVL.

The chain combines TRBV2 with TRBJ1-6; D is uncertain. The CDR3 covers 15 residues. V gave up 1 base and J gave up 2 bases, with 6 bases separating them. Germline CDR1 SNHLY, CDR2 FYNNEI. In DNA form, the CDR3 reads TGTGCCAGCAGTGAAGAGGACCCCTATAATTCACCCCTCCACTTT. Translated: CASSEEDPYNSPLHF.

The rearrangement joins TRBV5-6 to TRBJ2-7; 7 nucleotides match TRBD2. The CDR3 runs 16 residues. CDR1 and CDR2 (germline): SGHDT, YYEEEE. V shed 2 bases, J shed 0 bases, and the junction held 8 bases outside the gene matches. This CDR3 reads CASSFGGSRGSYEQYF. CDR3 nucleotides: TGTGCCAGCAGCTTCGGGGGGTCTAGAGGCTCCTACGAGCAGTACTTC.

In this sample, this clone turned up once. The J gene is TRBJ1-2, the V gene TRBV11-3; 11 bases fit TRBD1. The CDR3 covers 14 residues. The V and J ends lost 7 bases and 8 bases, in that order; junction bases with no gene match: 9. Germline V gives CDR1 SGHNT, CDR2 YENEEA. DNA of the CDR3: TGTGCCAGCAAAACGCCGGGACAGGGGGAAGGCTACACCTTC. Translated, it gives CASKTPGQGEGYTF.

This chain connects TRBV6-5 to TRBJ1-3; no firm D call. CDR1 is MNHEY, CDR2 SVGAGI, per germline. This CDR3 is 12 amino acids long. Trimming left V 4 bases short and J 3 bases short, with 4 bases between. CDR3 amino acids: CASSSGGNTIYF. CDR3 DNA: TGTGCCAGCAGTTCGGGTGGAAACACCATATATTTT.

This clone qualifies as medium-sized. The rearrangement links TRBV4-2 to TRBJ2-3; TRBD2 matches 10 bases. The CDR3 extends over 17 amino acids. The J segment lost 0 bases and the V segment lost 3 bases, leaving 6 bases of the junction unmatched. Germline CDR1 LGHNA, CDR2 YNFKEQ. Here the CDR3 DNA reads TGTGCCAGCAGCCAGATAGGGACTAGCGCGAGCACAGATACGCAGTATTTT. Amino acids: CASSQIGTSASTDTQYF.

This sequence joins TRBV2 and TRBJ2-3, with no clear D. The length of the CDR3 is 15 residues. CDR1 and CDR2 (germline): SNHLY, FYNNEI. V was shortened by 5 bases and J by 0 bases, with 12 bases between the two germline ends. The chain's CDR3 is CASSPRTISTDTQYF. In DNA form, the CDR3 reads TGTGCCAGCAGTCCACGGACGATTAGCACAGATACGCAGTATTTT.

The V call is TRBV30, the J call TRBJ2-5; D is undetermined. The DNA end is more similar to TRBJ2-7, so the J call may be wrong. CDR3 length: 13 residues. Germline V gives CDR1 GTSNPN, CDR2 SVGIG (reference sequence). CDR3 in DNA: TGTGCCTGGAGTGTAAGTCCAGGCTACGAGCAGTACTTC. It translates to CAWSVSPGYEQYF.

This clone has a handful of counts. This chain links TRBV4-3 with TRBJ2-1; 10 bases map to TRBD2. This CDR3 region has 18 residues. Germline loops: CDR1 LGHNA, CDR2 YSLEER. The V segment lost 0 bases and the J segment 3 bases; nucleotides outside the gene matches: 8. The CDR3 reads CASSQELSGRAGYNEQFF. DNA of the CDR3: TGCGCCAGCAGCCAAGAGCTCAGCGGGAGGGCCGGCTACAATGAGCAGTTCTTC.

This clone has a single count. As DNA, the CDR3 is TGTGCCAGCAGTACAGGGCGTCGAGAGACCCAGTACTTC. It specifies CASSTGRRETQYF. The chain is built from TRBV2 and TRBJ2-5; TRBD1 is a possible D gene (6 bases). Germline lookup yields CDR1 SNHLY and CDR2 FYNNEI. This CDR3 region has 13 residues. Between the trimmed V and J ends, which lost 5 bases and 4 bases, there was a span of 11 bases.